One sample yielded the 21 T cell receptor beta chains listed below, sequenced in a study of blood T cells in healthy people across ages. A second about 7 to 12 cycle PCR used barcoded and J-beta primers. TCRdb redid the calling of the 5' RACE reads with MiXCR, one entry per CDR3 protein. Of more than 500,000 distinct CDR3 sequences listed, 25% to 35% were seen once; the top ten hold approximately 3.5%. Separately, the same data were catalogued under a study of T cells of mothers and their children.

Specimen: blood. All receptors derive from a boy under 10 years old in good health.

The chain is built from TRBV19 and TRBJ1-1, with D unresolved. Trimming removed 5 bases from V and 4 bases from J, with 14 bases in between. The CDR3 contains 14 residues. Germline loops: CDR1 LNHDA, CDR2 SQIVND (reference sequence). CDR3 nucleotide sequence: TGTGCCAGTAGTCCCCGAAGGGAAGGCACTGAAGCTTTCTTT. Its translation: CASSPRREGTEAFF.

The CDR3 bases are TGCAGTGCCGGGGGGACAGACCTCTACGAGCAGTACTTC. Its protein is CSAGGTDLYEQYF. V is TRBV20-1 and J is TRBJ2-7; possibly TRBD1 or TRBD2 for D (7 bases each). Germline values: CDR1 DFQATT, CDR2 SNEGSKA (reference sequence). The CDR3 is 13 amino acids. The germline V and J ends were trimmed by 6 bases and 3 bases, with 15 bases remaining between them.

The chain carries TRBV12-3 or TRBV12-4 and TRBJ1-1, with 7 bases that match TRBD1. CDR3 length: 14 residues. Germline trimming cut 6 bases from V and 5 bases from J; bases unmatched to any gene: 9. CDR3: CASRTGQRGTEAFF. DNA for the CDR3: TGTGCCAGCAGAACGGGACAGCGGGGAACTGAAGCTTTCTTT.

This clonotype showed up just a few times. The CDR3 DNA reads as TGTGCCAGCAGAGTCGGGGGGGCCGGGGACGAGCAGTACTTC. Its protein is CASRVGGAGDEQYF. The V and J genes are TRBV6-5 and TRBJ2-7; 8 bases are a match to TRBD2. Germline lookup yields CDR1 MNHEY and CDR2 SVGAGI. CDR3 size: 14 residues. Unmatched junction bases numbered 9, after V lost 6 bases and J lost 5 bases.

This clonotype showed up just a few times. The chain combines TRBV6-2 or TRBV6-3 with TRBJ2-7; D remains unclear. The J call may be in error: the DNA end matches TRBJ2-1 better. CDR1 and CDR2 (germline): MNHEY, SVGEGT. CDR3 length: 13 amino acids. Here the CDR3 reads CASSYSSNNEQFF. CDR3 nucleotide sequence: TGTGCCAGCAGTTACTCTAGTAACAATGAGCAGTTCTTC.

This clonotype was seen only a few times. The junction departs from germline at one end; a sequencing error may be responsible. Here the CDR3 reads CASSVQTGTGGSTEAFF. The CDR3 bases are TGCGCCAGCAGCGTCCAAACCGGGACAGGGGGATCCACTGAAGCCTTCTTT. The chain joins TRBV5-1 to TRBJ1-1, with 11 bases lining up with TRBD1. The germline CDR1 and CDR2 sequences are SGHRS and YFSETQ. This CDR3 contains 17 residues.

The chain links TRBV24-1 to TRBJ2-7, with D perhaps matching TRBD2 (5 bases). This CDR3 comprises 15 residues. Germline assignment: CDR1 KGHDR and CDR2 SFDVKD. V shed 0 bases and J shed 4 bases, with 12 bases lying between them. CDR3 sequence: CATSDLREPVYEQYF. As DNA, the CDR3 is TGTGCCACCAGTGATTTGCGGGAACCCGTGTACGAGCAGTACTTC.

This clonotype has just a few counts. V gene TRBV7-9 combines with J gene TRBJ1-1, with D possibly being TRBD1 (6 bases). CDR3 length: 16 amino acids. The V end was cut by 7 bases, the J end by 4 bases, with 22 bases between. Germline V gene sequence: CDR1 SEHNR, CDR2 FQNEAQ (reference sequence). CDR3 in DNA: TGTGCCAGCACCACTTTGAACAGGGTTCGAGTCACTGAAGCTTTCTTT. This gives the protein CASTTLNRVRVTEAFF. Full variable domain (rest looked up from reference TRBV7-9 and TRBJ1-1): DTGVSQNPRHKITKRGQNVTFRCDPISEHNRLYWYRQTLGQGPEFLTYFQNEAQLEKSRLLSDRFSAERPKGSFSTLEIQRTEQGDSAMYLCASTTLNRVRVTEAFFGQGTRLTVV.

CDR3 nucleotide sequence: TGTGCCAGCAGCCGCGCTACAGGTGAAGCTTTCTTT. Its protein is CASSRATGEAFF. The J gene is TRBJ1-1, the V gene TRBV3-1, with D perhaps TRBD1 (5 bases). Germline V CDR1 and CDR2: LGHDT, YNNKEL (reference sequence). This CDR3 contains 12 residues. Trimming removed 4 bases at V and 7 bases at J, with 10 bases between.

This clonotype was seen only a few times. The J gene is TRBJ1-2, the V gene TRBV29-1; D is ambiguous. Germline V gene data show CDR1 as SQVTM and CDR2 as ANQGSEA. This CDR3 region has 12 residues. Trimming took off 4 bases at V and 2 bases at J, with 8 bases between the two ends. The CDR3, as DNA: TGCAGCGTTGTGGGAGAGAACTATGGCTACACCTTC. Encoded protein: CSVVGENYGYTF.

A few counts support this clonotype. V is TRBV11-2 and J is TRBJ2-1; 10 nucleotides agree with TRBD2. The V and J ends lost 2 bases and 5 bases, in that order; junction bases with no gene match: 0. This CDR3 has 14 amino acids. CDR1 is SGHAT and CDR2 is FQNNGV in the germline V gene. DNA for the CDR3: TGTGCCAGCAGCTTACTAGCGGGGGACAATGAGCAGTTCTTC. Residues: CASSLLAGDNEQFF. Full variable domain (remainder filled in from reference TRBV11-2 and TRBJ2-1): EAGVAQSPRYKIIEKRQSVAFWCNPISGHATLYWYQQILGQGPKLLIQFQNNGVVDDSQLPKDRFSAERLKGVDSTLKIQPAKLEDSAVYLCASSLLAGDNEQFFGPGTRLTVL.

The gene calls are TRBV6-2 or TRBV6-3 and TRBJ2-5; D unresolved. CDR3 length: 14 residues. The V end lost 2 bases, the J end lost 2 bases, and 9 bases lay between the germline ends. The germline V gene has CDR1 MNHEY and CDR2 SVGEGT. The CDR3 region has the DNA TGTGCCAGCAGTTACCGACTGATTCAAGAGACCCAGTACTTC. Translated, it gives CASSYRLIQETQYF.

The CDR3: CASSQATGGPNYEQYF. The CDR3 region has the DNA TGCGCCAGCAGCCAGGCCACAGGGGGACCCAACTACGAGCAGTACTTC. The rearrangement joins TRBV4-3 to TRBJ2-5; 8 bases fit TRBD1. The last part of the DNA fits TRBJ2-7 better; the J call may be wrong. The CDR3 is 16 amino acids. The germline gives CDR1 LGHNA, CDR2 YSLEER.

This clonotype was detected a few times. The genes are TRBV2 and TRBJ2-5; weak D call: TRBD2 (5 bases). Trimming stripped 6 bases from V and 7 bases from J, with 12 bases between. CDR3 length: 12 amino acids. Germline CDR1 and CDR2: SNHLY and FYNNEI. The CDR3 sequence: CASSRTRGTQYF. The CDR3 DNA reads TGTGCCAGCAGCCGCACTCGGGGGACCCAGTACTTC.

This clonotype was seen more than once but under ten times. The chain has TRBV11-2 and TRBJ2-3; TRBD2 agrees at 16 bases. This CDR3 comprises 19 residues. The germline V gene has CDR1 SGHAT and CDR2 FQNNGV. V was pared by 5 bases and J by 1 base, with 9 bases of the junction left unmatched. The CDR3 sequence is CASSPEGLAGGLGTDTQYF. CDR3 sequence (DNA): TGTGCCAGCAGCCCCGAGGGACTAGCGGGGGGGCTTGGCACAGATACGCAGTATTTT.

The chain is built from TRBV6-4 and TRBJ2-7; D is possibly TRBD2 (6 bases). Germline loops: CDR1 MRHNA, CDR2 SNTAGT. CDR3 length: 15 residues. Trimming took 3 bases from V and 0 from J, leaving 12 bases between them. The CDR3 spells CASSEVGLHSYEQYF. CDR3 nucleotides: TGTGCCAGCAGTGAGGTGGGACTTCACTCCTACGAGCAGTACTTC.

CDR3 nucleotides: TGTGCCAGCAGCCGGACGGACTACACCGGGGAGCTGTTTTTT. It is translated as CASSRTDYTGELFF. The rearrangement links TRBV7-6 to TRBJ2-2; a possible D gene is TRBD2 (5 bases). CDR3 length: 14 residues. The germline gives CDR1 SGHVS, CDR2 FNYEAQ. Between the trimmed V and J ends, which lost 5 bases and 3 bases, there was a span of 10 bases.

In this sample, this clonotype turned up a few times. This rearrangement joins TRBV10-3 to TRBJ2-5; 7 nucleotides agree with TRBD2. The CDR3 length is 14 residues. Germline CDR1 is ENHRY and CDR2 is SYGVKD. Trimming at V came to 6 bases and at J to 2 bases, leaving 6 bases not matched to a gene. The CDR3 nucleotides are TGTGCCATCAGGGACGGGGGAGGGCAAGAGACCCAGTACTTC. It encodes CAIRDGGGQETQYF.

In this sample, this clonotype turned up a few times. J is TRBJ1-3 and V is TRBV6-5; D not resolved. The CDR3 covers 15 residues. Germline CDR1 is MNHEY and CDR2 is SVGAGI. V lost 6 bases, J lost 0 bases, and 12 bases lay in between. CDR3 nucleotides: TGTGCCAGCAGACCCCGGGCCCTCTCTGGAAACACCATATATTTT. Translated: CASRPRALSGNTIYF.

This clonotype was observed a handful of times. The chain joins TRBV27 to TRBJ2-1; D is uncertain. Deletions cut 6 bases from V and 7 bases from J, with 22 bases between. CDR1 is MNHEY, CDR2 SMNVEV, per germline (reference sequence). CDR3 length: 16 residues. The CDR3 here is CASSYRGPRLVNEQFF. DNA of the CDR3: TGTGCCAGCAGCTACAGAGGTCCTCGCCTCGTAAATGAGCAGTTCTTC.

This clonotype was seen at least ten times. The rearrangement links TRBV29-1 to TRBJ1-4; possibly TRBD1 for D (6 bases). The CDR3 runs 13 residues. Germline V lookup: CDR1 SQVTM, CDR2 ANQGSEA. Between the trimmed V and J ends, which lost 4 bases and 3 bases, there was a span of 9 bases. This chain's CDR3 is CSVGPGANEKLFF. CDR3 in DNA: TGCAGCGTTGGGCCAGGGGCTAATGAAAAACTGTTTTTT. Variable domain in full (rest from reference TRBV29-1 and TRBJ1-4): SAVISQKPSRDICQRGTSLTIQCQVDSQVTMMFWYRQQPGQSLTLIATANQGSEATYESGFVIDKFPISRPNLTFSTLTVSNMSPEDSSIYLCSVGPGANEKLFFGSGTQLSVL.